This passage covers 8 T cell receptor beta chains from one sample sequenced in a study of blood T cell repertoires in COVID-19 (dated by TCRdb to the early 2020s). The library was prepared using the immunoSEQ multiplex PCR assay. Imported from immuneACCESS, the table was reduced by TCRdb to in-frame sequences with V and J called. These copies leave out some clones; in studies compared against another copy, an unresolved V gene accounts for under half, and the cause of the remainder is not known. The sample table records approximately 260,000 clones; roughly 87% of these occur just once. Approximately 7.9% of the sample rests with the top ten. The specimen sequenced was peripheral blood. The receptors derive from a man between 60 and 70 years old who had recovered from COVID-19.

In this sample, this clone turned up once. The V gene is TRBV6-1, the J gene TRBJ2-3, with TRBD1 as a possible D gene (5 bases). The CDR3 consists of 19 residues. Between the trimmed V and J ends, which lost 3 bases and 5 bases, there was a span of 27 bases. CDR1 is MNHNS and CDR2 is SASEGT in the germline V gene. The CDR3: CASSDGYRRTHILGDTQYF. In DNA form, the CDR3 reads TGTGCCAGCAGTGATGGGTACAGGCGGACACATATTTTGGGAGATACGCAGTATTTT.

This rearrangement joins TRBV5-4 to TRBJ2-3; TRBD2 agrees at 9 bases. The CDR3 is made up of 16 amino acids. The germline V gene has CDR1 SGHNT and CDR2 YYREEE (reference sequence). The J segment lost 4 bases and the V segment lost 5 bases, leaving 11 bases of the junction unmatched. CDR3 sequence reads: CASRKGAGGLADTQYF. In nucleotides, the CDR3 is TGTGCCAGCAGAAAGGGCGCGGGGGGGTTGGCAGATACGCAGTATTTT. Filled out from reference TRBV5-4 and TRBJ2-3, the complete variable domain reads ETGVTQSPTHLIKTRGQQVTLRCSSQSGHNTVSWYQQALGQGPQFIFQYYREEENGRGNFPPRFSGLQFPNYSSELNVNALELDDSALYLCASRKGAGGLADTQYFGPGTRLTVL.

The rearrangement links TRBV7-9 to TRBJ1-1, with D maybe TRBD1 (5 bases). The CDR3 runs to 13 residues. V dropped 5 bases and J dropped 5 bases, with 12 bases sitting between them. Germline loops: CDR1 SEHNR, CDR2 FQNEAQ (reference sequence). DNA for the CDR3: TGTGCCAGCAGCCCCAGCGGGGGAACTGAAGCTTTCTTT. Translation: CASSPSGGTEAFF.

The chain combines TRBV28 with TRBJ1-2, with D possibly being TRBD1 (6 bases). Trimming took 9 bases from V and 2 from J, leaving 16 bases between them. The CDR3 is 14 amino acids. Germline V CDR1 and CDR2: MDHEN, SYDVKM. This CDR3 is CASSLPQGNYGYTF. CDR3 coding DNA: TGTGCCAGTTCGCTACCACAGGGAAACTATGGCTACACCTTC.

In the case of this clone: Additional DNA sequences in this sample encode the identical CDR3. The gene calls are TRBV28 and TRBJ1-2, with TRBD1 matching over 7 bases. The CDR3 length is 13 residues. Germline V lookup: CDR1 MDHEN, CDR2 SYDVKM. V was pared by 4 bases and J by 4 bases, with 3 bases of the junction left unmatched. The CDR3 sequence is CASSSNRGYGYTF. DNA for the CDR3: TGTGCCAGCAGTTCCAACAGGGGCTATGGCTACACCTTC.

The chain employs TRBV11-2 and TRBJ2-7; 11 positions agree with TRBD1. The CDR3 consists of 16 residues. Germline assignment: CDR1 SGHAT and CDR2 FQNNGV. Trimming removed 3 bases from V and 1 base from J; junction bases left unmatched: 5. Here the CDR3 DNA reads TGTGCCAGCAGCTTTCGGGGACAGGGGGTATCCTACGAGCAGTACTTC. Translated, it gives CASSFRGQGVSYEQYF. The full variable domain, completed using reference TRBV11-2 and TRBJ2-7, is EAGVAQSPRYKIIEKRQSVAFWCNPISGHATLYWYQQILGQGPKLLIQFQNNGVVDDSQLPKDRFSAERLKGVDSTLKIQPAKLEDSAVYLCASSFRGQGVSYEQYFGPGTRLTVT.

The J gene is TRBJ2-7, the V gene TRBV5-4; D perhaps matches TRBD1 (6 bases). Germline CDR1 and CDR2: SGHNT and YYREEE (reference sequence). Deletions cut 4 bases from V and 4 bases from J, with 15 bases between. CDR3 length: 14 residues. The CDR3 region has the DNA TGTGCCAGCAGCAAACAGGGAAGTCGGTACGAGCAGTACTTC. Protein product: CASSKQGSRYEQYF.

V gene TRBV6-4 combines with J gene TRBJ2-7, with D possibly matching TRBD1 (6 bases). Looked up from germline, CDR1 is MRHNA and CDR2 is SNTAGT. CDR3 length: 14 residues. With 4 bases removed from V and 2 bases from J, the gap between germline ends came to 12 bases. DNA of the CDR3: TGTGCCAGCAGTGTCCCCAGGGGACCCTACGAGCAGTACGTC. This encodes CASSVPRGPYEQYV.